This is a list of T cell receptor beta chains from one sample in a study of OX40 agonist ivuxolimab in advanced cancers. TCRdb's copy holds only in-frame clones and misses some; the assay was immunoSEQ multiplex PCR. The table lists about 50,000 clones, around 90% of them singletons, with about 6% in the top ten. This specimen consisted of CD4+ or CD8+ T cells sorted from blood, obtained in a trial of the OX40 agonist ivuxolimab. The receptors stem from an adult with an advanced solid tumor such as melanoma, head and neck, liver or kidney cancer. The CDR3 runs from the conserved cysteine through the conserved F or W. Fields, in order: CDR3 protein, CDR3 DNA, clone size, V gene, D gene, J gene. The D gene is left open where the match is weak. For some rows the clone size is stated as once, few or many, or as a class when expanded; others skip it.

CASRAQKGANTEAFF,TGTGCCAGCAGAGCGCAAAAGGGGGCTAACACTGAAGCTTTCTTT,NA,TRBV6-1,TRBD1,TRBJ1-1
CASTSWGSDEKLFF,TGTGCCAGCACCAGTTGGGGGTCGGATGAAAAACTGTTTTTT,NA,TRBV6-6,NA,TRBJ1-4
CASSPWDKMPGDEQYF,TGTGCCAGCAGCCCGTGGGACAAGATGCCCGGAGATGAGCAGTACTTC,few,TRBV7-2,NA,TRBJ2-7
CASSFDRYNYGYTF,TGTGCCAGCAGCTTCGACAGGTACAACTATGGCTACACCTTC,NA,TRBV5-4,NA,TRBJ1-2
CASSVPGTSTYNEQFF,TGTGCCAGCAGCGTCCCCGGGACTAGCACCTACAATGAGCAGTTCTTC,NA,TRBV9,TRBD2,TRBJ2-1
CASSQSGGSQETQYF,TGCGCCAGCAGCCAAAGCGGGGGATCCCAAGAGACCCAGTACTTC,NA,TRBV4-1,TRBD2,TRBJ2-5
CASSTVQGAVTEAFF,TGCGCCAGCAGCACCGTACAGGGGGCGGTTACTGAAGCTTTCTTT,NA,TRBV5-1,TRBD1,TRBJ1-1
CASSFAGGQPQHF,TGCGCCAGCAGCTTCGCAGGGGGTCAGCCCCAGCATTTT,NA,TRBV5-1,TRBD1,TRBJ1-5
CASSLGWTEAFF,TGTGCCAGCAGCCTAGGGTGGACTGAAGCTTTCTTT,NA,TRBV7-9,NA,TRBJ1-1
CASSLWEGSYEQYF,TGTGCCAGCAGTTTATGGGAAGGGTCCTACGAGCAGTACTTC,NA,TRBV28,NA,TRBJ2-7
CASRGTGWGNEQYF,TGTGCCAGTCGCGGGACAGGGTGGGGAAACGAGCAGTACTTC,NA,TRBV19,TRBD1,TRBJ2-7
CASSTSWTSGRSGELFF,TGTGCCAGTAGTACCTCATGGACTAGCGGGAGGTCTGGGGAGCTGTTTTTT,NA,TRBV19,TRBD2,TRBJ2-2
CASSLDNQPQHF,TGTGCCAGCAGTTTAGACAATCAGCCCCAGCATTTT,NA,TRBV5-6,NA,TRBJ1-5
CASSFGGAYYGYTF,TGTGCCAGCAGTTTCGGGGGCGCGTACTATGGCTACACCTTC,NA,TRBV27,NA,TRBJ1-2
CASSYGGNTEAFF,TGTGCCAGCAGCTATGGAGGGAACACTGAAGCTTTCTTT,NA,TRBV5-6,NA,TRBJ1-1
CASSAAGKNYEQYF,TGTGCCAGCAGCGCGGCGGGGAAAAACTACGAGCAGTACTTC,NA,TRBV5-6,NA,TRBJ2-7
CASSLGGVLYGYTF,TGTGCCAGCAGCTTAGGGGGGGTTCTCTATGGCTACACCTTC,NA,TRBV7-2,NA,TRBJ1-2
CASRGGSGTQYF,TGCGCCAGCAGGGGCGGGAGTGGGACCCAGTACTTC,NA,TRBV4-1,TRBD2,TRBJ2-5
CASSFKNSFSSSGANVLTF,TGTGCCAGCAGTTTTAAAAATAGCTTCTCGTCCTCTGGGGCCAACGTCCTGACTTTC,once,TRBV28,NA,TRBJ2-6
CASSSVSSYNEQFF,TGTGCCAGCAGTTCCGTTAGCTCCTACAATGAGCAGTTCTTC,NA,TRBV6-5,NA,TRBJ2-1
CASSLRASYEQYF,TGTGCCAGCAGCTTAAGGGCCTCCTACGAGCAGTACTTC,NA,TRBV7-2,NA,TRBJ2-7
CASSWTKYNEQFF,TGTGCCAGCAGCTGGACTAAGTACAATGAGCAGTTCTTC,NA,TRBV5-4,NA,TRBJ2-1
CASSQQGVGETQYF,TGTGCCAGCAGCCAGCAGGGGGTTGGGGAGACCCAGTACTTC,NA,TRBV11-2,TRBD1,TRBJ2-5
CASSWTGGRTTGELFF,TGTGCCAGCAGCTGGACAGGGGGCAGGACCACCGGGGAGCTGTTTTTT,NA,TRBV7-9,TRBD1,TRBJ2-2
CASSYGADEQFF,TGTGCCAGCAGTTACGGGGCGGATGAGCAGTTCTTC,NA,TRBV27,NA,TRBJ2-1
CASSPTGTGGSYNEQFF,TGTGCCAGCAGCCCCACAGGGACTGGGGGGTCCTACAATGAGCAGTTCTTC,NA,TRBV27,NA,TRBJ2-1
CASSLLYREETQYF,TGTGCCAGCAGTCTACTCTACAGGGAGGAGACCCAGTACTTC,NA,TRBV2,NA,TRBJ2-5
CASSEGHNEQFF,TGTGCCAGCAGTGAAGGACACAATGAGCAGTTCTTC,NA,TRBV6-1,NA,TRBJ2-1
CASSAYASTYEQYF,TGCGCCAGCAGCGCGTACGCATCCACCTACGAGCAGTACTTC,NA,TRBV4-3,NA,TRBJ2-7
CASSYSPGTTGELFF,TGTGCCAGCAGTTACTCGCCCGGGACTACCGGGGAGCTGTTTTTT,once,TRBV6-5,NA,TRBJ2-2
CASSLRTPYSPGNTIYF,TGTGCCAGCAGCCTCCGAACCCCGTACAGTCCTGGAAACACCATATATTTT,once,TRBV28,NA,TRBJ1-3
CSVETGSNYGYTF,TGCAGCGTCGAGACAGGAAGTAACTATGGCTACACCTTC,NA,TRBV29-1,NA,TRBJ1-2